This passage covers 27 T cell receptor beta chains from one sample sequenced in a study of neurological immune-mediated disorders. TCRdb recomputed calls from the 5' RACE reads with MiXCR, one row per CDR3 protein. The table shows roughly 31,000 distinct CDR3 sequences, with under 30% occurring only once. Sequencing was done on a sample of CD4+ T cells from blood. All receptors derive from a man in his forties or fifties with HTLV-1-associated myelopathy (HAM/TSP).

This clonotype was observed at least ten times. The genes are TRBV3-1 and TRBJ2-3, with D tentatively TRBD1 or TRBD2 (6 bases each). The CDR3 has 14 residues. V shed 8 bases and J shed 4 bases, with 16 bases lying between them. Germline lookup yields CDR1 LGHDT and CDR2 YNNKEL (reference sequence). In DNA, the CDR3 is TGTGCCAGCCGGCGAGGGGGGCGTCCAGATACGCAGTATTTT. It encodes CASRRGGRPDTQYF.

The chain recombines TRBV12-3 or TRBV12-4 with TRBJ1-3, with a possible D match to TRBD1 (6 bases). The germline V and J ends were trimmed by 3 bases and 0 bases, with 12 bases remaining between them. CDR3 length equals 16 residues. CDR3 coding DNA: TGTGCCAGCAGTTTGGACAGTCACTACTCTGGAAACACCATATATTTT. This gives the protein CASSLDSHYSGNTIYF.

This rearrangement joins TRBV3-1 to TRBJ2-7, with TRBD1 matching 9 bases. V was clipped by 3 bases and J by 5 bases; unmatched bases: 8. This CDR3 contains 15 residues. Germline V lookup: CDR1 LGHDT, CDR2 YNNKEL (reference sequence). Here the CDR3 reads CASSHPGQGVNEQYF. The CDR3 coding sequence is TGTGCCAGCAGCCACCCGGGACAGGGTGTCAACGAGCAGTACTTC.

V and J are TRBV5-1 and TRBJ2-7, with D perhaps assigned TRBD1 or TRBD2 (5 bases each). The CDR3 spans 16 residues. V was cut by 1 base and J by 6 bases, with 20 bases left in between. Germline assignment: CDR1 SGHRS and CDR2 YFSETQ. DNA of the CDR3: TGCGCCAGCAGCTTGTTAGAGGGGACCTCCGGGCGCGAGCAGTACTTC. Translated: CASSLLEGTSGREQYF.

This clonotype was seen at least ten times. Mismatch with germline at one junction end may stem from a read error. The gene calls are TRBV20-1 and TRBJ2-1; D ambiguous. Germline CDR1 is DFQATT and CDR2 is SNEGSKA (reference sequence). CDR3 length: 13 amino acids. DNA of the CDR3: TGCAGTGCGAGAGCCCCAATTAATAATGAGCAGTTCTTC. Protein sequence: CSARAPINNEQFF.

V gene TRBV5-1 combines with J gene TRBJ1-1, with D possibly matching TRBD1 (6 bases). Between the trimmed V and J ends, which lost 6 bases and 5 bases, there was a span of 11 bases. CDR1 SGHRS and CDR2 YFSETQ come from the germline V gene. The CDR3 runs to 12 residues. The CDR3 reads CASTQGQTEAFF. CDR3 nucleotide sequence: TGCGCCAGCACCCAGGGGCAGACTGAAGCTTTCTTT.

This clonotype was found many times. This chain uses TRBV5-1 with TRBJ2-7; D remains unclear. Germline assignment: CDR1 SGHRS and CDR2 YFSETQ. Trimming removed 0 bases at V and 7 bases at J, with 8 bases between. CDR3 length equals 12 residues. The CDR3 region has the DNA TGCGCCAGCAGCTTGGGGATCGGAGAGCAGTACTTC. This encodes CASSLGIGEQYF.

This clonotype was seen repeatedly, ten times or more. V usage is TRBV29-1 and J usage is TRBJ2-2, with D unclear. The CDR3 totals 15 residues. V shed 4 bases and J shed 4 bases, with 16 bases lying between them. Germline V lookup: CDR1 SQVTM, CDR2 ANQGSEA. The CDR3 sequence: CSVGSVGRRTGELFF. The CDR3, as DNA: TGCAGCGTTGGAAGCGTCGGCAGGCGCACCGGGGAGCTGTTTTTT.

This clonotype was recorded at least ten times. This chain joins TRBV20-1 and TRBJ2-1; D is possibly TRBD1 or TRBD2 (5 bases each). Per the germline V gene, CDR1 is DFQATT and CDR2 is SNEGSKA (reference sequence). V was cut by 5 bases and J by 0 bases, with 20 bases left in between. This CDR3 is built from 17 residues. DNA for the CDR3: TGCAGTGCTTGGGACGGCGGGCCGCCGACCTCCTACAATGAGCAGTTCTTC. Translation: CSAWDGGPPTSYNEQFF.

This clonotype was detected ten times or more. The chain combines TRBV20-1 with TRBJ2-7; no reliable D call. This CDR3 comprises 13 residues. CDR1 DFQATT and CDR2 SNEGSKA come from the germline V gene (reference sequence). V dropped 5 bases and J dropped 1 base, with 12 bases sitting between them. The DNA for the CDR3 is TGCAGTGCTCCAACACAAACTTCCTACGAGCAGTACTTC. This encodes CSAPTQTSYEQYF.

This clonotype was counted many times. The V gene is TRBV29-1, the J gene TRBJ1-1; 8 bases agree with TRBD1. CDR3 length: 15 residues. The junction had 7 bases not matched to a gene; V was cut back by 4 bases and J by 0 bases. Looked up from germline, CDR1 is SQVTM and CDR2 is ANQGSEA. In DNA, the CDR3 is TGCAGCGTTGTGACAGGGGCGTTCATGAACACTGAAGCTTTCTTT. This codes for CSVVTGAFMNTEAFF. The variable domain in full, completed from reference TRBV29-1 and TRBJ1-1, reads SAVISQKPSRDICQRGTSLTIQCQVDSQVTMMFWYRQQPGQSLTLIATANQGSEATYESGFVIDKFPISRPNLTFSTLTVSNMSPEDSSIYLCSVVTGAFMNTEAFFGQGTRLTVV.

This clonotype was counted at least ten times. The chain employs TRBV3-1 and TRBJ1-2, with a weak D call TRBD1 (5 bases). This CDR3 has 13 amino acids. Trimming shortened V by 3 bases and J by 6 bases, and 11 bases separated the two germline ends. Germline values: CDR1 LGHDT, CDR2 YNNKEL (reference sequence). The CDR3 spells CASSHYGANGYTF. The DNA for the CDR3 is TGTGCCAGCAGCCATTACGGGGCTAATGGCTACACCTTC.

This clonotype is medium-sized in the sample. V and J are TRBV5-1 and TRBJ2-5, with a weak D call TRBD2 (5 bases). CDR3 length equals 13 residues. Per the germline V gene, CDR1 is SGHRS and CDR2 is YFSETQ. V was pared by 2 bases and J by 9 bases, with 14 bases between. DNA for the CDR3: TGCGCCAGCAGCTTAGAAAGTCTCGGGGCCCAGTACTTC. Its protein product is CASSLESLGAQYF.

This clonotype was recorded at least ten times. The chain carries TRBV25-1 and TRBJ2-7; 7 nucleotides line up with TRBD2. The CDR3 totals 14 residues. Germline V lookup: CDR1 MGHDK, CDR2 SYGVNS. Germline trimming cut 6 bases from V and 2 bases from J; bases unmatched to any gene: 7. CDR3 amino acids: CASRGGSRAYEQYF. In DNA form, the CDR3 reads TGTGCCAGCAGGGGGGGGAGCAGGGCCTACGAGCAGTACTTC.

This clonotype has at least ten counts. CDR3 bases: TGTGCCAGCAGTTTGGGGGGGGTCATTGCCATTCAGTACTTC. Its translation is CASSLGGVIAIQYF. The chain recombines TRBV28 with TRBJ2-4, with 7 bases fitting TRBD2. Trimming at V came to 3 bases and at J to 9 bases, leaving 8 bases not matched to a gene. Germline-derived CDR1 and CDR2 are MDHEN and SYDVKM. The CDR3 has 14 amino acids.

This clonotype has ten or more counts. The CDR3 bases are TGCAGTGCTAGGCAAACAAAGGGGGTGCCCGGGGAGCTGTTTTTT. Translation: CSARQTKGVPGELFF. The chain employs TRBV20-1 and TRBJ2-2; D may be TRBD1 (6 bases). The germline V gene has CDR1 DFQATT and CDR2 SNEGSKA (reference sequence). CDR3 length: 15 amino acids. Trimming pared 3 bases from V and 6 bases from J, leaving 17 bases between.

In its sample, this clonotype was seen many times. The chain links TRBV7-9 to TRBJ1-1; D unresolved. The CDR3 loop spans 14 amino acids. In germline, CDR1 is SEHNR, CDR2 FQNEAQ (reference sequence). Trimming took 0 bases from V and 11 from J, leaving 16 bases between them. CDR3 sequence reads: CASSLAAGSLGAFF. Written as DNA, the CDR3 is TGTGCCAGCAGCTTAGCTGCGGGAAGCCTTGGGGCTTTCTTT.

This clonotype was counted at least ten times. The rearrangement joins TRBV20-1 to TRBJ1-2; D gene ambiguous. This CDR3 is built from 13 residues. Trimming left V 5 bases short and J 8 bases short, with 18 bases between. In germline, CDR1 is DFQATT, CDR2 SNEGSKA (reference sequence). The CDR3 nucleotides are TGCAGTGCTCCGGACCGAAGTTTGGCAGGCTACACCTTC. Its protein product is CSAPDRSLAGYTF.

This clonotype was observed at least ten times. The gene calls are TRBV20-1 and TRBJ1-2; the D is unclear. The CDR3 spans 15 residues. The germline V gene has CDR1 DFQATT and CDR2 SNEGSKA (reference sequence). Trimming cost V 6 bases and J 7 bases, with 24 bases left between them. CDR3 DNA sequence: TGCAGTGCCACATCCGAGGGTAAACCCCTTGGTGGCTACACCTTC. This translates into CSATSEGKPLGGYTF.

This clonotype was observed at least ten times. This chain connects TRBV29-1 to TRBJ2-2; D call uncertain. The CDR3 covers 13 residues. CDR1 SQVTM and CDR2 ANQGSEA come from the germline V gene. Trimming left V 8 bases short and J 0 bases short, with 10 bases between. The CDR3 coding sequence is TGCAGCCATCGGGCCTCGAACACCGGGGAGCTGTTTTTT. It is translated as CSHRASNTGELFF.

This clonotype has at least ten counts. An end of the junction does not agree with germline; a read error may underlie this. The chain employs TRBV18 and TRBJ2-7; tentative D call: TRBD2 (5 bases). This CDR3 comprises 17 residues. Germline CDR1 and CDR2: KGHSH and LQKENI. The CDR3 region has the DNA TGTGCCAGCTCACCAAATCTACTAGGCGGGCGCTCCAACGAGCAGTACTTC. As protein: CASSPNLLGGRSNEQYF.

The V and J genes are TRBV7-2 and TRBJ2-4; 10 nucleotides match TRBD2. Trimming cost V 0 bases and J 0 bases; bases outside gene matches: 5. The CDR3 has 18 residues. CDR1 and CDR2 from the germline V gene are SGHTA and FQGNSA. CDR3 amino acids: CASSLASSGGLAKNIQYF. The DNA for the CDR3 is TGTGCCAGCAGCTTAGCATCTAGCGGGGGACTAGCCAAAAACATTCAGTACTTC.

In this sample, this clonotype is medium-sized (0.01 to 0.1%). This chain joins TRBV5-1 and TRBJ2-5; D is tentatively TRBD1 or TRBD2 (5 bases each). V gave up 4 bases and J gave up 2 bases, with 15 bases separating them. Germline V gene lookup returns CDR1 SGHRS and CDR2 YFSETQ. The CDR3 loop spans 15 amino acids. The CDR3 bases are TGCGCCAGCAGCCCCGGGGCCGTGGAGCAAGAGACCCAGTACTTC. Translated: CASSPGAVEQETQYF.

This clonotype appeared many times. The gene calls are TRBV5-6 and TRBJ1-2; weak D call: TRBD1 (5 bases). V lost 0 bases and J lost 7, with 13 bases in between. Germline CDR1 and CDR2: SGHDT and YYEEEE. This CDR3 has 14 residues. CDR3 sequence (DNA): TGTGCCAGCAGCTTGGGGATGGGACGAGGTGGCTACACCTTC. The encoded protein is CASSLGMGRGGYTF. The complete variable domain, with remaining parts taken from reference TRBV5-6 and TRBJ1-2, reads DAGVTQSPTHLIKTRGQQVTLRCSPKSGHDTVSWYQQALGQGPQFIFQYYEEEERQRGNFPDRFSGHQFPNYSSELNVNALLLGDSALYLCASSLGMGRGGYTFGSGTRLTVV.

This clonotype was recorded only once. The chain combines TRBV10-2 with TRBJ2-1, with D perhaps matching TRBD2 (7 bases). The CDR3 runs to 15 residues. CDR1 and CDR2 (germline): WSHSY, SAAADI. V lost 8 bases and J 2 bases, leaving 16 bases between the germline ends. The CDR3 DNA is TGCGCCAGCCAAGGCCCGGGGGGCGCCTACAATGAGCAGTTCTTC. This codes for CASQGPGGAYNEQFF.

This clonotype was detected many times. J is TRBJ1-1 and V is TRBV5-6, with a possible D match to TRBD1 (5 bases). The CDR3 has 15 amino acids. CDR1 is SGHDT and CDR2 is YYEEEE in the germline V gene. Trimming pared 2 bases from V and 0 bases from J, leaving 11 bases between. CDR3 region: CASSFLGRLNTEAFF. DNA for the CDR3: TGTGCCAGCAGCTTCCTGGGACGATTGAACACTGAAGCTTTCTTT.

This clonotype was seen at least ten times. The CDR3 region is CATSSSGGLNEQFF. The CDR3 DNA reads TGTGCCACCAGTTCGTCAGGGGGCTTAAATGAGCAGTTCTTC. The chain joins TRBV24-1 to TRBJ2-1, with TRBD1 matching 8 bases. V shed 6 bases and J 7 bases; nucleotides not matched to a gene: 7. The CDR3 consists of 14 residues. Germline loops: CDR1 KGHDR, CDR2 SFDVKD.